The present entry profiles one TCR beta chain with its context. The protocol was immunoSEQ multiplex PCR, while the TCRdb copy is restricted to in-frame clones and leaves out a portion. The sample has about 15,000 clones, 85% to 90% seen once; the top ten hold around 29%. The CDR3 has 15 amino acids. Deletions cut 2 bases from V and 1 base from J, with 9 bases between. Germline V gene data show CDR1 as SGHTA and CDR2 as FQGNSA. The record originates from a study of blood T cell repertoires in COVID-19. Sequencing was carried out using peripheral blood. The TCR originated in a woman of 80 years or more with COVID-19, enrolled during active disease. This chain links TRBV7-2 with TRBJ1-3; D gene unclear. The DNA of the CDR3 is TGTGCCAGCAGCTTATTTGAGGGTTCTGGAAACACCATATATTTT. It codes for CASSLFEGSGNTIYF.